A selection of T cell receptor beta chains follows, all from one sample in a study of CD4 T cells in relation to SARS-CoV-2 and coronaviruses. The table came from immunoSEQ multiplex PCR; TCRdb's copy has only in-frame clones and leaves some out. The sample has about 65,000 clones; 80% to 90% are singletons. Sequences were obtained from memory CD4+ T cells from PBMCs. The source of these receptors is a human donor in good health. CDR3s leave out the opening cysteine and the closing phenylalanine or tryptophan. The order of the fields is CDR3 length, V gene, J gene, CDR3 protein.

length: 9
V: TRBV20-1
J: TRBJ1-2
CDR3: SANGLYGYT

length: 14
V: TRBV15
J: TRBJ2-5
CDR3: ATSRDGTADQETQY

length: 13
V: TRBV18
J: TRBJ2-1
CDR3: ASSESGSSYNEQF

length: 13
V: TRBV2
J: TRBJ1-1
CDR3: ASSAQGAANTEAF

length: 11
V: TRBV5-1
J: TRBJ2-1
CDR3: ASRRTGGNEQF

length: 14
V: TRBV19
J: TRBJ2-3
CDR3: ASSVTSGRPTDTQY

length: 13
V: TRBV6-2/TRBV6-3
J: TRBJ1-1
CDR3: ASSYGPRGSTEAF

length: 14
V: TRBV7-6
J: TRBJ1-1
CDR3: ASSVQAGTGGTEAF

length: 14
V: TRBV18
J: TRBJ2-2
CDR3: ASSLNEAGNTGELF

length: 17
V: TRBV10-1
J: TRBJ1-2
CDR3: ASSEGLEKGERFNYGYT

length: 14
V: TRBV6-5
J: TRBJ2-2
CDR3: ASSSRPSEISGELF

length: 13
V: TRBV11-2
J: TRBJ2-1
CDR3: AGSVRAGDSSEQF

length: 11
V: TRBV7-3
J: TRBJ2-2
CDR3: ASRSGGYGELF

length: 10
V: TRBV28
J: TRBJ2-7
CDR3: ASRLTGHEQY

length: 12
V: TRBV25-1
J: TRBJ1-1
CDR3: ASKGDRVNTEAF

length: 12
V: TRBV6-5
J: TRBJ1-2
CDR3: ASSYVGGSYGYT

length: 10
V: TRBV30
J: TRBJ2-7
CDR3: AWSPGSYEQY

length: 11
V: TRBV30
J: TRBJ1-6
CDR3: AWRGAAGAPLH

length: 13
V: TRBV18
J: TRBJ2-5
CDR3: ASSPGQGTQETQY

length: 9
V: TRBV7-9
J: TRBJ2-7
CDR3: AGGQSYEQY

length: 13
V: TRBV19
J: TRBJ2-3
CDR3: ASSIGVAGGDTQY

length: 13
V: TRBV30
J: TRBJ2-1
CDR3: AWSGQGPPYNEQF

length: 16
V: TRBV5-4
J: TRBJ2-3
CDR3: ASSLMRGSGGGTDTQY

length: 14
V: TRBV7-3
J: TRBJ1-2
CDR3: ASSLRRDRDFSGYT

length: 11
V: TRBV28
J: TRBJ1-4
CDR3: ASRGTGREKLF

length: 14
V: TRBV3-1/TRBV3-2
J: TRBJ2-1
CDR3: ASSHSTRGSYNEQF

length: 14
V: TRBV27
J: TRBJ2-6
CDR3: ASTQEIGYGANVLT

length: 13
V: TRBV24-1
J: TRBJ2-5
CDR3: ATSDFIGGEETQY

length: 11
V: TRBV5-6
J: TRBJ1-2
CDR3: ASRPGTVYGYT

length: 12
V: TRBV7-9
J: TRBJ2-2
CDR3: ASPDQKDTGELF

length: 13
V: TRBV28
J: TRBJ2-3
CDR3: ASSAPGAGTDTQY

length: 12
V: TRBV10-3
J: TRBJ1-4
CDR3: AISADGRDEKLF

length: 12
V: TRBV28
J: TRBJ1-2
CDR3: ASSRVAGTYGYT

length: 12
V: TRBV5-8
J: TRBJ2-3
CDR3: ASSRGQLTDTQY

length: 11
V: TRBV7-9
J: TRBJ1-1
CDR3: ASSVEGNTEAF